This TCR beta chain was documented in a study of blood T cell repertoires in COVID-19. In the study overall: Donors in the United States, Italy and Spain gave samples during acute or convalescent COVID-19. In each case, the material was cDNA or gDNA derived from T cells, B-cell-depleted T cells, or PBMCs.

In the original processing: Reference gene primer amplification in the assay estimated nucleated cell counts. The protocol was immunoSEQ multiplex PCR, while the TCRdb copy is restricted to in-frame clones and leaves out a portion. V, J and clone size were drawn from that table, and D and trimming were deduced from the DNA. The sample has over 200,000 clones, 88% seen once. V was pared by 0 bases and J by 0 bases, with 7 bases of the junction left unmatched. Germline assignment: CDR1 KGHDR and CDR2 SFDVKD. The CDR3 extends over 19 amino acids. The TCR was taken from a woman aged 30 to 39 with acute or convalescent COVID-19. Sequencing was done on a sample of peripheral blood. The chain carries TRBV24-1 and TRBJ2-7; 13 nucleotides match TRBD2. The CDR3 sequence is CATSDLPLRTSGSSYEQYF. DNA of the CDR3: TGTGCCACCAGTGATTTGCCCCTCCGGACTAGCGGGAGCTCCTACGAGCAGTACTTC.